The 8 T cell receptor beta chains in this list originate from one sample, sequenced in a study of T-cell reconstitution after alpha-beta-depleted transplantation in children (dated by TCRdb to 2015 to 2016). Receptor amplification or capture employed PCR. Sequencing was performed on an Illumina HiSeq 2500. To normalize quantification of the TCRbeta repertoire, the TCR libraries were built with molecular barcoding that relied on unique molecular identifiers. TCRdb reworked the public reads: Q25 trimming with fastp, MiXCR clone assembly, productive beta chains retained. Entries are consolidated by CDR3 protein sequence, retaining the most common genes and DNA. The sample yields around 700,000 distinct CDR3 sequences; under 15% were counted once. The ten largest make up 0.79% of the sample. The treatment or condition label here, explained by the study, means: allogeneic hematopoietic cell transplantation with graft depleted of TCRalphabeta T cells and CD19 B cells.

The sequencing here drew on PBMCs, taken before TCRalphabeta/CD19-depleted stem cell transplant. These receptors all stem from a girl aged 2 to 10 with congenital amegakaryocytic thrombocytopenia, due to receive a stem cell transplant.

This clonotype was detected ten times or more. V usage is TRBV7-8 and J usage is TRBJ2-5; 9 positions match TRBD2. The CDR3 contains 18 residues. Germline CDR1 SGHVS, CDR2 FQNEAQ. Losses at the gene ends were 4 bases for V and 4 bases for J; bases not matched to a gene: 16. The CDR3 loop is CASSSGGLASPFGETQYF. The CDR3, as DNA: TGTGCCAGCAGCTCCGGGGGACTAGCATCGCCTTTTGGAGAGACCCAGTACTTC.

This clonotype was observed at least ten times. The chain carries TRBV7-9 and TRBJ2-7; no reliable D call. The CDR3 loop spans 15 amino acids. Between the trimmed V and J ends, which lost 1 base and 1 base, there was a span of 11 bases. The germline V gene has CDR1 SEHNR and CDR2 FQNEAQ (reference sequence). This CDR3 is CASSLEDLPSYEQYF. Written as DNA, the CDR3 is TGTGCCAGCAGCTTAGAGGACCTACCATCCTACGAGCAGTACTTC.

This clonotype was counted at least ten times. The chain combines TRBV10-3 with TRBJ2-1; D unresolved. V was trimmed by 4 bases and J by 1 base, leaving 5 bases between them. CDR3 length: 13 residues. Germline V CDR1 and CDR2: ENHRY, SYGVKD. The CDR3, as DNA: TGTGCCATCAGTGCGGATTCCTACAATGAGCAGTTCTTC. This sequence encodes CAISADSYNEQFF.

This clonotype came up many times. V gene TRBV28 combines with J gene TRBJ2-7; D might be TRBD2 (6 bases). This CDR3 comprises 14 residues. V dropped 5 bases and J dropped 3 bases, with 14 bases sitting between them. Looked up from germline, CDR1 is MDHEN and CDR2 is SYDVKM. CDR3 sequence reads: CASSARDSYYEQYF. CDR3 nucleotide sequence: TGTGCCAGCAGTGCCCGGGACTCGTACTACGAGCAGTACTTC. Using reference TRBV28 and TRBJ2-7 for the parts outside the CDR3, the full variable domain is DVKVTQSSRYLVKRTGEKVFLECVQDMDHENMFWYRQDPGLGLRLIYFSYDVKMKEKGDIPEGYSVSREKKERFSLILESASTNQTSMYLCASSARDSYYEQYFGPGTRLTVT.

To note about this clonotype: The junction and the germline gene differ at one end; a read error may be behind it. The rearrangement uses TRBV6-1 and TRBJ2-1; 7 nucleotides align to TRBD2. The CDR3 contains 14 residues. CDR1 MNHNS and CDR2 SASEGT come from the germline V gene. The CDR3 here is CASFASGVYNKQFF. The CDR3 nucleotides are TGTGCCAGCTTCGCTAGCGGAGTATACAATAAGCAGTTCTTC.

There are many counts of this clonotype. V is TRBV7-3 and J is TRBJ2-2, with 10 bases fitting TRBD2. Germline V lookup: CDR1 SGHTA, CDR2 FQGTGA. The CDR3 contains 17 residues. Trimming removed 2 bases from V and 6 bases from J; junction bases left unmatched: 9. The CDR3 reads CASSLYPAGGKSGELFF. CDR3 sequence (DNA): TGTGCCAGCAGCTTATATCCAGCGGGAGGGAAGTCCGGGGAGCTGTTTTTT.

There are many counts of this clonotype. The V and J genes are TRBV20-1 and TRBJ2-2; D gene unclear. Germline CDR1 is DFQATT and CDR2 is SNEGSKA (reference sequence). The CDR3 is 11 residues long. V was pared by 3 bases and J by 5 bases, with 4 bases between. The CDR3 region has the DNA TGCAGTGCTAGGTGGACCGGGGAGCTGTTTTTT. Protein: CSARWTGELFF.

Ten or more counts support this clonotype. The chain carries TRBV27 and TRBJ2-7, with 7 nucleotides matching TRBD1. This CDR3 region has 13 residues. The germline gives CDR1 MNHEY, CDR2 SMNVEV (reference sequence). The J segment lost 6 bases and the V segment lost 10 bases, leaving 12 bases of the junction unmatched. For the CDR3, the DNA is TGTGCCATACAGGGGAGAGGTTCAAGCGAGCAGTACTTC. Protein: CAIQGRGSSEQYF.